This T cell receptor (beta chain) was captured by sequencing in a study of blood T cell repertoires in COVID-19. Overall study: Samples taken during acute and convalescent COVID-19 were collected in the United States, Italy and Spain. In each case, the material was cDNA or gDNA derived from T cells, B-cell-depleted T cells, or PBMCs.

The CDR3 loop spans 13 amino acids. The germline V gene encodes CDR1 SGHNT and CDR2 YENEEA. The trim removed 5 bases at V and 5 bases at J, leaving 5 bases unmatched. Per the study methods: Amplification from reference gene primers served as the basis for estimated nucleated cell counts. Clones were sequenced by immunoSEQ multiplex PCR, and TCRdb holds only the in-frame ones, with some missing. V, J and clone size reflect that table, while D and trimming were determined from the DNA. The repertoire holds 250,000 to 300,000 clones, with nearly 90% as singletons. The receptor was derived from a woman aged 30 to 39 with acute or convalescent COVID-19. Sequencing used peripheral blood. This chain joins TRBV11-3 and TRBJ2-7; 8 bases map to TRBD1. The CDR3 DNA reads TGTGCCAGCAGCCGACAGGGGAGAAACGAGCAGTACTTC. It specifies CASSRQGRNEQYF.